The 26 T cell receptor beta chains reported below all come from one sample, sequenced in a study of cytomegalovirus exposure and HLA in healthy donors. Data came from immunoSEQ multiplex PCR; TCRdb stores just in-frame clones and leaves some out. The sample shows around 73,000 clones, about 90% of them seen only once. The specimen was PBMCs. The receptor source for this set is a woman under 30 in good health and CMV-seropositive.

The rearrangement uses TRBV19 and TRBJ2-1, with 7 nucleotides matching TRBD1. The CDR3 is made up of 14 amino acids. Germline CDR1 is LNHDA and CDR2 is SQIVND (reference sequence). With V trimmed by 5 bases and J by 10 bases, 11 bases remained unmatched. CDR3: CASSPVAGGDEQFF. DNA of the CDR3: TGTGCCAGTAGTCCCGTGGCAGGGGGAGACGAGCAGTTCTTC. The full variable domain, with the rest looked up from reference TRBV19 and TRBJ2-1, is DGGITQSPKYLFRKEGQNVTLSCEQNLNHDAMYWYRQDPGQGLRLIYYSQIVNDFQKGDIAEGYSVSREKKESFPLTVTSAQKNPTAFYLCASSPVAGGDEQFFGPGTRLTVL.

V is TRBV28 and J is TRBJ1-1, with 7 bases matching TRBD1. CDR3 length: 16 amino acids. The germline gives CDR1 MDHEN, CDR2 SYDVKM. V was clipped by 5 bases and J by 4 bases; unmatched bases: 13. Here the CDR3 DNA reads TGTGCCAGCAGTCCCTATCGGGACAGACTTCTCACTGAAGCTTTCTTT. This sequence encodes CASSPYRDRLLTEAFF.

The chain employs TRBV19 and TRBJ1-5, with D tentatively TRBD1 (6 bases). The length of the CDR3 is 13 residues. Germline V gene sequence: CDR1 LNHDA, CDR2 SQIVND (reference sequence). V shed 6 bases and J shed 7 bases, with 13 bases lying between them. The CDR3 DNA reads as TGTGCCAGTAGGGACAGCCAATACCAGCCCCAGCATTTT. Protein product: CASRDSQYQPQHF.

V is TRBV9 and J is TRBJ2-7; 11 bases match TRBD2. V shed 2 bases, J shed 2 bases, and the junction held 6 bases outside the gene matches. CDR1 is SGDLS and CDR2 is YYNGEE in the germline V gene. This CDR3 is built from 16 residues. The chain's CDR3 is CASSVGGTSGAYEQYF. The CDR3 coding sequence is TGTGCCAGCAGCGTGGGAGGGACTAGCGGCGCCTACGAGCAGTACTTC.

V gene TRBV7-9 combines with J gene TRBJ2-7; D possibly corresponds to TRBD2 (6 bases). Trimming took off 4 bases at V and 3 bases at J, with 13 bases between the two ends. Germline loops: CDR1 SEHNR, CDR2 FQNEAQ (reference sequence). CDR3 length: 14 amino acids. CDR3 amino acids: CASSYSWTNYEQYF. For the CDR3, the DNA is TGTGCCAGCAGCTACAGTTGGACTAACTACGAGCAGTACTTC.

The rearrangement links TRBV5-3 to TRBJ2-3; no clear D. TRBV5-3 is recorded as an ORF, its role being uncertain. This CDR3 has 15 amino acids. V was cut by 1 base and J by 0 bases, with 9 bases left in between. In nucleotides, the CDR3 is TGTGCCAGAAGCTTGTTTCTAGAAAGCACAGATACGCAGTATTTT. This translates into CARSLFLESTDTQYF.

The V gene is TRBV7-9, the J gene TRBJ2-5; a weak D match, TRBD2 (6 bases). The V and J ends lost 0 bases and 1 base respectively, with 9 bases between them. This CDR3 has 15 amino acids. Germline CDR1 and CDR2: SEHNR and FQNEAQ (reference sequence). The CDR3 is CASSLARRAQETQYF. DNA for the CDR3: TGTGCCAGCAGCTTAGCGCGGAGGGCCCAAGAGACCCAGTACTTC.

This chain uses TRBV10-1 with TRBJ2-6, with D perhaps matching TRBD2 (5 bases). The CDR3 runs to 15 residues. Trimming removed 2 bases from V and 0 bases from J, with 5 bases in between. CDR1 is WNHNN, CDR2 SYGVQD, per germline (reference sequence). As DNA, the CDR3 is TGCGCCAGCAGTGAGGGACTCTCTGGGGCCAACGTCCTGACTTTC. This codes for CASSEGLSGANVLTF.

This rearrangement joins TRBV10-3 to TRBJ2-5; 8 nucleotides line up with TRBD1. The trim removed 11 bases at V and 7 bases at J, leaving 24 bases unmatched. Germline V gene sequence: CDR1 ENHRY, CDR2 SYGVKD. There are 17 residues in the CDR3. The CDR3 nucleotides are TGTGCCTCCGCTACCGAGACAGGGGAACCCGGGGTTGCGACCCAGTACTTC. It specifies CASATETGEPGVATQYF.

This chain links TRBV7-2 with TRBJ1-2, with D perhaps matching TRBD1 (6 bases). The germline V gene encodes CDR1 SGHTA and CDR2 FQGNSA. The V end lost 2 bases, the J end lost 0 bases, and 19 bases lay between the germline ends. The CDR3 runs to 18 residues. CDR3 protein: CASSLYPYRAGANYGYTF. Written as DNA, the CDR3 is TGTGCCAGCAGCTTATACCCCTATCGCGCAGGGGCTAACTATGGCTACACCTTC.

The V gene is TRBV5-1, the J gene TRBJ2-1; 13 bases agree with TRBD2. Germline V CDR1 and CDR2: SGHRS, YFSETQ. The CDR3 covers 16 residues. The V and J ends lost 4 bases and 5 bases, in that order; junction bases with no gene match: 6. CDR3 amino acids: CASSRGTSGGDNEQFF. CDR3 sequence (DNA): TGCGCCAGCAGCAGGGGCACTAGCGGGGGGGACAATGAGCAGTTCTTC.

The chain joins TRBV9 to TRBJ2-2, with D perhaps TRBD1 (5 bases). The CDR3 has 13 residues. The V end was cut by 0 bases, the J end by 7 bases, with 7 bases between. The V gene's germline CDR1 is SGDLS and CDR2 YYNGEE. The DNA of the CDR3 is TGTGCCAGCAGCGTAGAGGGGTACGGGGAGCTGTTTTTT. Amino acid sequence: CASSVEGYGELFF.

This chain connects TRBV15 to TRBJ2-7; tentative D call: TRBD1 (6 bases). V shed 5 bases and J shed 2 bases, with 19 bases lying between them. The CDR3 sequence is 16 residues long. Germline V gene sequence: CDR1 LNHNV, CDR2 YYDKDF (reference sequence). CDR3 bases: TGTGCCACCAGCGATGGAACCTGGGACACCACCTACGAGCAGTACTTC. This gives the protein CATSDGTWDTTYEQYF.

CDR3 bases: TGCGCCAGCAGAACGACCCGGGACAGGGGACATGAAAAACTGTTTTTT. Translation gives CASRTTRDRGHEKLFF. The chain joins TRBV5-1 to TRBJ1-4; the match to TRBD1 covers 10 bases. After removal of 5 bases from V and 6 bases from J, the junction contained 10 bases not matched to a gene. Germline V gene data show CDR1 as SGHRS and CDR2 as YFSETQ. The CDR3 has 16 amino acids.

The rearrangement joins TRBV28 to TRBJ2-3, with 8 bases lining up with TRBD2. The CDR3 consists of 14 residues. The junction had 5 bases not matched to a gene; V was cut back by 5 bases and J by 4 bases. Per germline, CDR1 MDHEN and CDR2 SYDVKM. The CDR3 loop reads CASSLSGISDTQYF. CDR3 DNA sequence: TGTGCCAGCAGTCTTAGCGGGATATCAGATACGCAGTATTTT.

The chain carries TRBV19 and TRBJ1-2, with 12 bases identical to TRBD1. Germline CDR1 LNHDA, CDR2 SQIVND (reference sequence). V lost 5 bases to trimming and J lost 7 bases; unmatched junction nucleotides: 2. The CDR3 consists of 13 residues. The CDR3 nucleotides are TGTGCCAGTAGTGGGGACAGGGGGCCTGGCTACACCTTC. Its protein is CASSGDRGPGYTF. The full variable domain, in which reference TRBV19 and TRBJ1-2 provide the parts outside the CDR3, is DGGITQSPKYLFRKEGQNVTLSCEQNLNHDAMYWYRQDPGQGLRLIYYSQIVNDFQKGDIAEGYSVSREKKESFPLTVTSAQKNPTAFYLCASSGDRGPGYTFGSGTRLTVV.

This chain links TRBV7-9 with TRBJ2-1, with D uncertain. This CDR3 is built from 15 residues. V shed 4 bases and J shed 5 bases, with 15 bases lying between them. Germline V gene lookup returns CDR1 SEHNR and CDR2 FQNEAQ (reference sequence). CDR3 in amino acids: CASSSFRFINNEQFF. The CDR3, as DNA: TGTGCCAGCAGCTCTTTCAGGTTTATAAACAATGAGCAGTTCTTC.

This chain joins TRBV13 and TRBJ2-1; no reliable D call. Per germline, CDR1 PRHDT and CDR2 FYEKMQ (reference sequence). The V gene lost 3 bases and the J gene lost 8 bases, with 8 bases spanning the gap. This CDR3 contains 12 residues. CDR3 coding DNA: TGTGCCAGCAGCTTGGGCAGGCATGAGCAGTTCTTC. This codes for CASSLGRHEQFF.

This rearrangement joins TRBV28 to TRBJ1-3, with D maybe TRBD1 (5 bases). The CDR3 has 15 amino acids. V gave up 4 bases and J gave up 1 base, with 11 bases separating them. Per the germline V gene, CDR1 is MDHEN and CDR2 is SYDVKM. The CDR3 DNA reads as TGTGCCAGCAGTTCGCGGGGGAGTTCTGGAAACACCATATATTTT. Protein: CASSSRGSSGNTIYF.

The CDR3 DNA is TGTGCCAGCAGGCCCAGGGGCGGCTATGGCTACACCTTC. This codes for CASRPRGGYGYTF. This sequence joins TRBV7-2 and TRBJ1-2, with a possible D match to TRBD1 (6 bases). The V and J ends lost 6 bases and 4 bases respectively, with 12 bases between them. This CDR3 has 13 residues. Germline-derived CDR1 and CDR2 are SGHTA and FQGNSA.

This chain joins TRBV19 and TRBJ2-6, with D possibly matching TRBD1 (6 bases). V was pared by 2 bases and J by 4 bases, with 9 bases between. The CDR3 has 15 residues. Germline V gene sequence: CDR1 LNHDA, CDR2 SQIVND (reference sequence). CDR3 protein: CASSILGQGANVLTF. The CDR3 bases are TGTGCCAGTAGTATATTAGGACAGGGGGCCAACGTCCTGACTTTC. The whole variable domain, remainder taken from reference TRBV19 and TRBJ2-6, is DGGITQSPKYLFRKEGQNVTLSCEQNLNHDAMYWYRQDPGQGLRLIYYSQIVNDFQKGDIAEGYSVSREKKESFPLTVTSAQKNPTAFYLCASSILGQGANVLTFGAGSRLTVL.

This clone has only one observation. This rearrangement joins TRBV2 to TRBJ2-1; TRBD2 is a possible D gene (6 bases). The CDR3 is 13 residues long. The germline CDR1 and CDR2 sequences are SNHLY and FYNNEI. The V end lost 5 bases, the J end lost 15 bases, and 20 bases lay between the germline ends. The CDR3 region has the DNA TGTGCCAGCAGTACCGAGACTAGTGCGCGGGGGTTCTTC. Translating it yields CASSTETSARGFF.

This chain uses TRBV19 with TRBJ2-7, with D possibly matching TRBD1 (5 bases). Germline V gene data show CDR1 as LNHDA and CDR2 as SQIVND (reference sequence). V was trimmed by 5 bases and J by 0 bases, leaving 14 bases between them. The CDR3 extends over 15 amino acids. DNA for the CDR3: TGTGCCAGTAGTCCCCAGGGCTTGAGCTCCTACGAGCAGTACTTC. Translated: CASSPQGLSSYEQYF. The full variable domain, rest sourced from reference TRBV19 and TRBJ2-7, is DGGITQSPKYLFRKEGQNVTLSCEQNLNHDAMYWYRQDPGQGLRLIYYSQIVNDFQKGDIAEGYSVSREKKESFPLTVTSAQKNPTAFYLCASSPQGLSSYEQYFGPGTRLTVT.

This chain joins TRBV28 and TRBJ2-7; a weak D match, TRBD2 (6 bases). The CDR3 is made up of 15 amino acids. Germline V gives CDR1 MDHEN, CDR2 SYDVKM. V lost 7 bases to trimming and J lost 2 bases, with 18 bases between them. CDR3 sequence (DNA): TGTGCCAGCACTAGACGGGGGATGGGGACCTACGAGCAGTACTTC. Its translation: CASTRRGMGTYEQYF.

The CDR3 protein is CASSSPDRVADTQYF. The CDR3 DNA is TGTGCCAGCAGCTCCCCGGACAGGGTTGCAGATACGCAGTATTTT. The chain uses TRBV7-9 and TRBJ2-3; 8 bases align to TRBD1. The trim removed 4 bases at V and 4 bases at J, leaving 7 bases unmatched. The V gene's germline CDR1 is SEHNR and CDR2 FQNEAQ (reference sequence). CDR3 length equals 15 residues.

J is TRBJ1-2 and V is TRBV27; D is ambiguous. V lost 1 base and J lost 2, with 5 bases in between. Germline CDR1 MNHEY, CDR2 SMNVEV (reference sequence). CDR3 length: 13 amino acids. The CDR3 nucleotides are TGTGCCAGCAGTTTATATCTGAACTATGGCTACACCTTC. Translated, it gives CASSLYLNYGYTF.